Below, 28 T cell receptor beta chains from the same sample are listed, as sequenced in a study of shared clonotypes between healthy human individuals. Only in-frame clones appear in the TCRdb table, and some are missing; sequencing was by immunoSEQ multiplex PCR. Of approximately 2,000,000 clones in the sample, approximately 92% were seen once. Terminally differentiated effector memory CD45RA+ cells were excluded from the naive CD8 cells, which were CD45RO-negative and positively selected for CCR7. The sample taken for sequencing was naive CD8+ T cells from PBMCs. All receptors derive from a man in his late teens or twenties in good health. Some clones in this sample may be carry-over from other donors' samples.

This chain joins TRBV29-1 and TRBJ2-7; 13 bases match TRBD2. This CDR3 spans 15 amino acids. CDR1 and CDR2 from the germline V gene are SQVTM and ANQGSEA. The V segment lost 5 bases and the J segment 3 bases; nucleotides outside the gene matches: 7. DNA of the CDR3: TGCAGCGTTCAGACTAGCGGGAGGCCCCTCTACGAGCAGTACTTC. Residues: CSVQTSGRPLYEQYF.

This chain links TRBV28 with TRBJ2-7, with D hard to call. The V gene lost 2 bases and the J gene lost 3 bases, with 8 bases spanning the gap. Germline V CDR1 and CDR2: MDHEN, SYDVKM. The CDR3 contains 13 residues. CDR3 amino acids: CASSLSRIYEQYF. The CDR3, as DNA: TGTGCCAGCAGTTTAAGTAGAATCTACGAGCAGTACTTC.

The chain combines TRBV7-6 with TRBJ2-7, with D perhaps TRBD1 (6 bases). The ends were cut back, 4 bases at V and 3 bases at J, with 19 bases in the middle. This CDR3 contains 16 residues. Germline V gene data show CDR1 as SGHVS and CDR2 as FNYEAQ. The CDR3 nucleotides are TGTGCCAGCAGCTCCACTCCCTCGGCAGGGGACTACGAGCAGTACTTC. It specifies CASSSTPSAGDYEQYF.

The rearrangement uses TRBV7-9 and TRBJ2-1, with D tentatively TRBD2 (5 bases). CDR1 is SEHNR and CDR2 is FQNEAQ in the germline V gene (reference sequence). There are 12 residues in the CDR3. Trimming removed 11 bases from V and 6 bases from J, with 14 bases in between. The CDR3 reads CALPERGNEQFF. CDR3 bases: TGTGCCCTCCCTGAACGGGGCAATGAGCAGTTCTTC. Together with reference TRBV7-9 and TRBJ2-1, the CDR3 gives the full variable domain: DTGVSQNPRHKITKRGQNVTFRCDPISEHNRLYWYRQTLGQGPEFLTYFQNEAQLEKSRLLSDRFSAERPKGSFSTLEIQRTEQGDSAMYLCALPERGNEQFFGPGTRLTVL.

This clone was detected once. V gene TRBV27 combines with J gene TRBJ2-2; TRBD1 is a possible D gene (6 bases). Germline CDR1 reads MNHEY; CDR2 reads SMNVEV (reference sequence). This CDR3 has 15 amino acids. The V and J ends lost 3 bases and 0 bases respectively, with 8 bases between them. The CDR3 is CASSFQGPNTGELFF. The CDR3, as DNA: TGTGCCAGCAGTTTTCAGGGGCCGAACACCGGGGAGCTGTTTTTT.

The table lists this clone with a count of one. J is TRBJ1-2 and V is TRBV19; 8 bases are a match to TRBD1. CDR1 and CDR2 from the germline V gene are LNHDA and SQIVND (reference sequence). The CDR3 has 15 amino acids. V was pared by 4 bases and J by 7 bases, with 11 bases of the junction left unmatched. The CDR3 protein is CASSTPRRGLAGYTF. CDR3 DNA sequence: TGTGCCAGTAGTACCCCCCGCAGGGGGCTGGCTGGCTACACCTTC.

V is TRBV28 and J is TRBJ1-5; 8 bases map to TRBD1. Germline V gene lookup returns CDR1 MDHEN and CDR2 SYDVKM. The junction had 7 bases not matched to a gene; V was cut back by 6 bases and J by 6 bases. The CDR3 sequence is 14 residues long. This chain's CDR3 is CASREDRVPQPQHF. For the CDR3, the DNA is TGTGCCAGCAGGGAGGACAGGGTGCCTCAGCCCCAGCATTTT.

This chain connects TRBV4-2 to TRBJ2-7; 9 positions agree with TRBD1. The CDR3 sequence is 16 residues long. V was clipped by 3 bases and J by 3 bases; unmatched bases: 9. Germline V CDR1 and CDR2: LGHNA, YNFKEQ. As DNA, the CDR3 is TGTGCCAGCAGCCAGGGTGGACAGGGGATTTTCTACGAGCAGTACTTC. Residues: CASSQGGQGIFYEQYF.

About this clone: The sample holds other DNA sequences that translate to the same CDR3. The rearrangement uses TRBV9 and TRBJ2-7; possible D gene TRBD2, 6 bases. Per the germline V gene, CDR1 is SGDLS and CDR2 is YYNGEE. The CDR3 contains 14 residues. V was cut by 4 bases and J by 2 bases, with 13 bases left in between. CDR3 coding DNA: TGTGCCAGCAGCCCCGGGACTTTCGCCTACGAGCAGTACTTC. This sequence encodes CASSPGTFAYEQYF.

The chain combines TRBV11-2 with TRBJ1-2, with D tentatively TRBD1 (5 bases). There are 13 residues in the CDR3. Deletions cut 8 bases from V and 0 bases from J, with 10 bases between. Germline V gene lookup returns CDR1 SGHAT and CDR2 FQNNGV. The CDR3 DNA reads TGTGCCAGCGGGACTTCCCCTAACTATGGCTACACCTTC. This sequence encodes CASGTSPNYGYTF.

This clone was observed a single time. The rearrangement links TRBV29-1 to TRBJ1-2; 7 bases map to TRBD1. With V trimmed by 3 bases and J by 4 bases, 17 bases remained unmatched. The CDR3 is 17 residues long. Germline V gene lookup returns CDR1 SQVTM and CDR2 ANQGSEA. The CDR3 nucleotides read TGCAGCGTTGAGGGGGTCACAGGGGACCGGCCAGGCTATGGCTACACCTTC. It encodes CSVEGVTGDRPGYGYTF.

The V gene is TRBV19, the J gene TRBJ2-7; D gene ambiguous. V lost 5 bases and J 5 bases, leaving 13 bases between the germline ends. Germline lookup yields CDR1 LNHDA and CDR2 SQIVND (reference sequence). The CDR3 is 13 residues long. CDR3 sequence (DNA): TGTGCCAGTAGTGGTAGGGCCGTGGACGAGCAGTACTTC. Amino acid sequence: CASSGRAVDEQYF.

The chain has TRBV27 and TRBJ2-7; D may match TRBD1 or TRBD2 (5 bases each). Germline loops: CDR1 MNHEY, CDR2 SMNVEV (reference sequence). Trimming stripped 4 bases from V and 4 bases from J, with 11 bases between. The CDR3 contains 13 residues. The CDR3 DNA reads as TGTGCCAGCAGTTGGGGACGGAAGTACGAGCAGTACTTC. This sequence encodes CASSWGRKYEQYF.

In this sample, this clone turned up once. V usage is TRBV7-9 and J usage is TRBJ1-1, with D tentatively TRBD1 (5 bases). V was clipped by 3 bases and J by 5 bases, with 16 bases between them. Looked up from germline, CDR1 is SEHNR and CDR2 is FQNEAQ (reference sequence). This CDR3 has 15 amino acids. The CDR3 region is CASSLGVGGRTEAFF. CDR3 nucleotides: TGTGCCAGCAGCTTGGGCGTCGGGGGACGGACTGAAGCTTTCTTT.

This chain links TRBV7-9 with TRBJ2-3; 8 positions match TRBD1. This CDR3 is 18 amino acids long. Trimming cost V 5 bases and J 6 bases; bases outside gene matches: 19. CDR1 SEHNR and CDR2 FQNEAQ come from the germline V gene (reference sequence). In DNA, the CDR3 is TGTGCCAGCAGCGGTCCGGCCACCAAGACAGGGGAAAGCGATACGCAGTATTTT. Amino acid sequence: CASSGPATKTGESDTQYF.

CDR3 sequence: CSERGLSMGNYGYTF. For the CDR3, the DNA is TGCAGCGAAAGGGGACTGTCCATGGGGAACTATGGCTACACCTTC. This chain uses TRBV29-1 with TRBJ1-2; possible D gene TRBD1, 5 bases. V was pared by 7 bases and J by 2 bases, with 20 bases between. Germline V CDR1 and CDR2: SQVTM, ANQGSEA. This CDR3 spans 15 amino acids.

To note about this clone: The sample has other DNA sequences that encode this CDR3 too. The chain couples TRBV28 to TRBJ2-7; weak D call: TRBD1 (6 bases). The CDR3 totals 14 residues. V gave up 3 bases and J gave up 3 bases, with 12 bases separating them. Germline lookup yields CDR1 MDHEN and CDR2 SYDVKM. As DNA, the CDR3 is TGTGCCAGCAGTTTGCAGGGGTGGAGCTACGAGCAGTACTTC. The encoded protein is CASSLQGWSYEQYF.

The gene calls are TRBV19 and TRBJ1-5; D is unresolved. Trimming stripped 5 bases from V and 3 bases from J, with 5 bases between. Per germline, CDR1 LNHDA and CDR2 SQIVND (reference sequence). This CDR3 spans 12 amino acids. The CDR3 spells CASSGNNQPQHF. The CDR3 nucleotides read TGTGCCAGTAGTGGGAACAATCAGCCCCAGCATTTT.

V is TRBV29-1 and J is TRBJ2-5; 7 nucleotides agree with TRBD2. The closer fit of TRBJ2-7 to the DNA end suggests the J call may be wrong. CDR3 length: 13 residues. Germline assignment: CDR1 SQVTM and CDR2 ANQGSEA. The chain's CDR3 is CSVATSRSYEQYF. DNA of the CDR3: TGCAGCGTCGCGACTAGCAGGTCCTACGAGCAGTACTTC.

This chain connects TRBV7-9 to TRBJ2-1; 12 bases align to TRBD2. The CDR3 runs 17 residues. The trim removed 5 bases at V and 0 bases at J, leaving 5 bases unmatched. The germline gives CDR1 SEHNR, CDR2 FQNEAQ (reference sequence). DNA of the CDR3: TGTGCCAGCAGCGGGACTAGCGGGCCTCCCTCCTACAATGAGCAGTTCTTC. Protein product: CASSGTSGPPSYNEQFF.

The rearrangement links TRBV4-1 to TRBJ2-2, with D uncertain. The CDR3 has 17 amino acids. CDR1 is MGHRA, CDR2 YSYEKL, per germline. V lost 0 bases to trimming and J lost 1 base, with 12 bases between them. CDR3 sequence reads: CASSQDLTRMNTGELFF. The CDR3 bases are TGCGCCAGCAGCCAAGATCTTACCAGGATGAACACCGGGGAGCTGTTTTTT.

The V gene is TRBV5-1, the J gene TRBJ2-1; the D gene is possibly TRBD2 (6 bases). V shed 4 bases and J shed 6 bases, with 17 bases lying between them. The length of the CDR3 is 15 residues. Per germline, CDR1 SGHRS and CDR2 YFSETQ. As DNA, the CDR3 is TGCGCCAGCAGCCTATACGGGACTCGACTCAATGAGCAGTTCTTC. This sequence encodes CASSLYGTRLNEQFF. The variable domain in full, with the rest retrieved from reference TRBV5-1 and TRBJ2-1, is KAGVTQTPRYLIKTRGQQVTLSCSPISGHRSVSWYQQTPGQGLQFLFEYFSETQRNKGNFPGRFSGRQFSNSRSEMNVSTLELGDSALYLCASSLYGTRLNEQFFGPGTRLTVL.

The chain uses TRBV7-6 and TRBJ2-1; TRBD2 agrees at 7 bases. Germline CDR1 and CDR2: SGHVS and FNYEAQ. This CDR3 comprises 16 residues. V lost 5 bases to trimming and J lost 3 bases; unmatched junction nucleotides: 10. The CDR3 nucleotides read TGTGCCAGCAGCCCCTCAAGGCTAGCGGACTACAATGAGCAGTTCTTC. Translation: CASSPSRLADYNEQFF.

Remarks on this clone: Different DNA sequences within this sample yield the same CDR3. The chain uses TRBV6-5 and TRBJ2-7; either TRBD1 or TRBD2 may fit D (5 bases each). V dropped 2 bases and J dropped 3 bases, with 8 bases sitting between them. Germline assignment: CDR1 MNHEY and CDR2 SVGAGI. The CDR3 length is 13 residues. CDR3 DNA sequence: TGTGCCAGCAGTTACGGGACGGTCTACGAGCAGTACTTC. Protein: CASSYGTVYEQYF.

The chain uses TRBV7-6 and TRBJ2-6, with D possibly being TRBD1 (6 bases). The V and J ends lost 4 bases and 5 bases respectively, with 12 bases between them. The CDR3 totals 15 residues. Germline CDR1 is SGHVS and CDR2 is FNYEAQ. CDR3 sequence: CASSWTENRANVLTF. CDR3 bases: TGTGCCAGCAGCTGGACAGAGAACCGGGCCAACGTCCTGACTTTC.

This chain links TRBV9 with TRBJ2-1; D is ambiguous. CDR3 length equals 11 residues. Germline CDR1 is SGDLS and CDR2 is YYNGEE. V gave up 4 bases and J gave up 12 bases, with 11 bases separating them. CDR3 sequence (DNA): TGTGCCAGCAGCCTCTCCGATCGGCAGTTCTTC. It encodes CASSLSDRQFF.

The gene calls are TRBV27 and TRBJ2-2; D is perhaps TRBD1 or TRBD2 (5 bases each). CDR1 is MNHEY and CDR2 is SMNVEV in the germline V gene (reference sequence). V lost 0 bases and J 0 bases, leaving 11 bases between the germline ends. The CDR3 has 17 residues. The CDR3 spells CASSLSLEDTNTGELFF. The CDR3 DNA reads as TGTGCCAGCAGTTTATCGTTGGAGGACACGAACACCGGGGAGCTGTTTTTT.

This chain joins TRBV10-3 and TRBJ1-1; possibly TRBD1 for D (5 bases). The germline CDR1 and CDR2 sequences are ENHRY and SYGVKD. The CDR3 loop spans 16 amino acids. The germline V and J ends were trimmed by 6 bases and 3 bases, with 20 bases remaining between them. The CDR3 protein is CAIRRTSSGEDTEAFF. DNA of the CDR3: TGTGCCATCAGGAGGACATCCTCTGGGGAAGACACTGAAGCTTTCTTT.